These 21 T cell receptor beta chains were sequenced from one sample in a study of blood T cell repertoires in COVID-19. Produced via immunoSEQ multiplex PCR; TCRdb's table is partial and in-frame only. The sample carries around 160,000 clones, roughly 76% recorded once. Sequencing was performed on peripheral blood. Source of these receptors: a human donor with acute or convalescent COVID-19. The donor label of this sample is uncertain.

Here the CDR3 reads CASSPGWDTYQPQHF. Written as DNA, the CDR3 is TGCGCCAGCAGCCCCGGGTGGGACACGTATCAGCCCCAGCATTTT. This chain joins TRBV4-1 and TRBJ1-5; a weak D match, TRBD1 (6 bases). This CDR3 has 15 residues. Trimming took off 4 bases at V and 5 bases at J, with 15 bases between the two ends. Germline loops: CDR1 MGHRA, CDR2 YSYEKL.

The gene calls are TRBV12-3 or TRBV12-4 and TRBJ1-1, with a weak D call TRBD1 (5 bases). The germline V and J ends were trimmed by 6 bases and 1 base, with 9 bases remaining between them. The CDR3 extends over 13 amino acids. CDR3 DNA sequence: TGTGCCAGCAGGGCCAGGGAGAACACTGAAGCTTTCTTT. It yields the protein CASRARENTEAFF.

J is TRBJ1-1 and V is TRBV7-8; 9 nucleotides agree with TRBD1. Looked up from germline, CDR1 is SGHVS and CDR2 is FQNEAQ. With V trimmed by 3 bases and J by 3 bases, 2 bases remained unmatched. The CDR3 is 14 amino acids. CDR3 nucleotides: TGTGCCAGCAGCTTCCGGGACAGGGACACTGAAGCTTTCTTT. This codes for CASSFRDRDTEAFF.

The chain joins TRBV12-3 or TRBV12-4 to TRBJ1-1; D is possibly TRBD1 (5 bases). V was pared by 4 bases and J by 5 bases, with 11 bases between. This CDR3 contains 13 residues. CDR3 nucleotide sequence: TGTGCCAGCAGTTCAATAGGGGATACTGAAGCTTTCTTT. Its protein is CASSSIGDTEAFF.

The V gene is TRBV15, the J gene TRBJ1-4, with a tentative D call TRBD1 (6 bases). The CDR3 spans 16 residues. V lost 3 bases to trimming and J lost 0 bases, with 11 bases between them. CDR1 is LNHNV, CDR2 YYDKDF, per germline (reference sequence). The CDR3 nucleotides are TGTGCCACCAGCAGGACAGGATATGCAACTAATGAAAAACTGTTTTTT. Translated: CATSRTGYATNEKLFF.

V gene TRBV2 combines with J gene TRBJ1-5; 7 nucleotides match TRBD1. Germline loops: CDR1 SNHLY, CDR2 FYNNEI. The CDR3 consists of 14 residues. The ends lost 6 bases at V and 4 bases at J; junction bases unmatched: 6. The CDR3 DNA reads TGTGCCAGCAGACGGACAGGTACGAATCAGCCCCAGCATTTT. Translation: CASRRTGTNQPQHF.

J is TRBJ1-2 and V is TRBV14; D is unresolved. Germline CDR1 and CDR2: SGHDN and FVKESK. V lost 0 bases and J lost 8, with 16 bases in between. The CDR3 runs 15 residues. This chain's CDR3 is CASSQDLGPLGGYTF. CDR3 sequence (DNA): TGTGCCAGCAGCCAAGATCTTGGGCCGCTCGGAGGCTACACCTTC.

In its sample, this clone was seen a few times. The gene calls are TRBV2 and TRBJ2-7; maybe TRBD1 (5 bases). CDR3 length: 12 amino acids. Germline CDR1 reads SNHLY; CDR2 reads FYNNEI. Trimming shortened V by 4 bases and J by 7 bases, and 11 bases separated the two germline ends. CDR3 DNA: TGTGCCAGCAGTGGGTCCAGGGTTGAGCAGTACGTC. It encodes CASSGSRVEQYV.

This sequence joins TRBV3-1 (or the pseudogene TRBV3-2) and TRBJ2-2, with 8 positions matching TRBD2. After removal of 7 bases from V and 5 bases from J, the junction contained 3 bases not matched to a gene. The CDR3 sequence is 13 residues long. From germline, CDR1 is LGHDT and CDR2 YNNKEL (reference sequence). The CDR3 bases are TGTGCCAGCACCCGGGGGGGAACCGGGGAGCTGTTTTTT. Amino acid sequence: CASTRGGTGELFF.

The chain carries TRBV30 and TRBJ1-2, with 9 positions matching TRBD1. The trim removed 2 bases at V and 5 bases at J, leaving 6 bases unmatched. The CDR3 runs 14 residues. Germline loops: CDR1 GTSNPN, CDR2 SVGIG (reference sequence). The CDR3 sequence is CAWSSLDRGYGYTF. CDR3 nucleotides: TGTGCCTGGAGTTCTCTCGACAGGGGGTATGGCTACACCTTC.

This chain uses TRBV6-1 with TRBJ1-5; tentative D call: TRBD1 (5 bases). V was clipped by 2 bases and J by 5 bases, with 13 bases between them. Germline values: CDR1 MNHNS, CDR2 SASEGT. This CDR3 contains 15 residues. CDR3 amino acids: CASSEWRTGDQPQHF. In nucleotides, the CDR3 is TGTGCCAGCAGTGAATGGAGGACGGGGGATCAGCCCCAGCATTTT.

This clone was detected once. The chain combines TRBV6-6 with TRBJ1-4; TRBD1 is a possible D gene (5 bases). Trimming removed 4 bases from V and 4 bases from J, with 16 bases in between. Germline CDR1 and CDR2: MNHNY and SVGAGI (reference sequence). The CDR3 is 16 residues long. Here the CDR3 DNA reads TGTGCCAGCAGTTTCCTCCGTGGGAGGGGTAATGAAAAACTGTTTTTT. Protein: CASSFLRGRGNEKLFF.

This chain uses TRBV5-6 with TRBJ1-5; 10 nucleotides line up with TRBD1. This CDR3 has 15 residues. Germline V gene sequence: CDR1 SGHDT, CDR2 YYEEEE. The V gene end was trimmed by 4 bases and the J gene end by 3 bases; junction bases not matched to a gene: 4. CDR3 loop: CASSRGTGVNQPQHF. CDR3 DNA: TGTGCCAGCAGCCGAGGGACAGGGGTCAATCAGCCCCAGCATTTT.

This clone was detected only once. CDR3: CASSPGTRVGAFF. The CDR3 region has the DNA TGCGCCAGCAGTCCCGGGACACGGGTAGGAGCTTTCTTT. The chain has TRBV10-1 and TRBJ1-1; the D gene is possibly TRBD1 (6 bases). This CDR3 spans 13 amino acids. Germline CDR1 is WNHNN and CDR2 is SYGVQD (reference sequence). V gave up 5 bases and J gave up 10 bases, with 17 bases separating them.

The V and J genes are TRBV3-1 (or the pseudogene TRBV3-2) and TRBJ1-1; D not resolved. The CDR3 sequence is 14 residues long. V was pared by 4 bases and J by 1 base, with 10 bases between. In germline, CDR1 is LGHDT, CDR2 YNNKEL (reference sequence). Here the CDR3 reads CASSLMTGNTEAFF. The CDR3 DNA reads TGTGCCAGCAGCCTAATGACGGGGAACACTGAAGCTTTCTTT.

The CDR3 nucleotides are TGTGCCACCTGGGGCCCGGATGGCTACACCTTC. Translation gives CATWGPDGYTF. The chain recombines TRBV24-1 with TRBJ1-2; TRBD1 is a possible D gene (5 bases). V dropped 9 bases and J dropped 6 bases, with 10 bases sitting between them. Germline V gene lookup returns CDR1 KGHDR and CDR2 SFDVKD. This CDR3 is built from 11 residues.

This chain joins TRBV2 and TRBJ2-3; perhaps TRBD2 as D (6 bases). The CDR3 contains 15 residues. Germline values: CDR1 SNHLY, CDR2 FYNNEI. Trimming took off 6 bases at V and 1 base at J, with 14 bases between the two ends. The CDR3 here is CASSEPGLRTDTQYF. The CDR3 DNA reads as TGTGCCAGCAGCGAACCGGGACTCCGCACAGATACGCAGTATTTT. Variable domain in full (rest from reference TRBV2 and TRBJ2-3): EPEVTQTPSHQVTQMGQEVILRCVPISNHLYFYWYRQILGQKVEFLVSFYNNEISEKSEIFDDQFSVERPDGSNFTLKIRSTKLEDSAMYFCASSEPGLRTDTQYFGPGTRLTVL.

As to this clone: Mismatch with germline at one junction end may stem from a read error. V usage is TRBV5-6 and J usage is TRBJ2-3; tentatively, D is TRBD1 or TRBD2 (5 bases each). Germline CDR1 reads SGHDT; CDR2 reads YYEEEE. The length of the CDR3 is 15 residues. CDR3 coding DNA: TGTGCCAGCAGTTTGGGGGTCGGGTTGACAGATACGCAGTATTTT. It is translated as CASSLGVGLTDTQYF. The entire variable domain, with the rest obtained from reference TRBV5-6 and TRBJ2-3, is as follows: DAGVTQSPTHLIKTRGQQVTLRCSPKSGHDTVSWYQQALGQGPQFIFQYYEEEERQRGNFPDRFSGHQFPNYSSELNVNALLLGDSALYLCASSLGVGLTDTQYFGPGTRLTVL.

V gene TRBV30 combines with J gene TRBJ2-2, with D perhaps TRBD1 (6 bases). The CDR3 extends over 13 amino acids. From germline, CDR1 is GTSNPN and CDR2 SVGIG (reference sequence). Trimming pared 3 bases from V and 5 bases from J, leaving 10 bases between. The CDR3 loop is CAWREQGTGELFF. For the CDR3, the DNA is TGTGCCTGGAGGGAACAGGGAACCGGGGAGCTGTTTTTT.

The genes are TRBV30 and TRBJ1-1; possibly TRBD1 for D (6 bases). Per germline, CDR1 GTSNPN and CDR2 SVGIG (reference sequence). The CDR3 runs 13 residues. The V gene lost 5 bases and the J gene lost 0 bases, with 10 bases spanning the gap. The CDR3 is CAWGQPLNTEAFF. The DNA for the CDR3 is TGTGCCTGGGGACAGCCGCTGAACACTGAAGCTTTCTTT.

The chain is built from TRBV19 and TRBJ1-6; no firm D call. Trimming removed 6 bases from V and 0 bases from J, with 30 bases in between. The CDR3 runs to 22 residues. Germline V CDR1 and CDR2: LNHDA, SQIVND (reference sequence). The CDR3 coding sequence is TGTGCCAGTAGCTACCTAGGTATGGAGGCAGACGACTATAGCTCCTATAATTCACCCCTCCACTTT. Translating it yields CASSYLGMEADDYSSYNSPLHF. The whole variable domain, filled in from reference TRBV19 and TRBJ1-6, reads DGGITQSPKYLFRKEGQNVTLSCEQNLNHDAMYWYRQDPGQGLRLIYYSQIVNDFQKGDIAEGYSVSREKKESFPLTVTSAQKNPTAFYLCASSYLGMEADDYSSYNSPLHFGNGTRLTVT.